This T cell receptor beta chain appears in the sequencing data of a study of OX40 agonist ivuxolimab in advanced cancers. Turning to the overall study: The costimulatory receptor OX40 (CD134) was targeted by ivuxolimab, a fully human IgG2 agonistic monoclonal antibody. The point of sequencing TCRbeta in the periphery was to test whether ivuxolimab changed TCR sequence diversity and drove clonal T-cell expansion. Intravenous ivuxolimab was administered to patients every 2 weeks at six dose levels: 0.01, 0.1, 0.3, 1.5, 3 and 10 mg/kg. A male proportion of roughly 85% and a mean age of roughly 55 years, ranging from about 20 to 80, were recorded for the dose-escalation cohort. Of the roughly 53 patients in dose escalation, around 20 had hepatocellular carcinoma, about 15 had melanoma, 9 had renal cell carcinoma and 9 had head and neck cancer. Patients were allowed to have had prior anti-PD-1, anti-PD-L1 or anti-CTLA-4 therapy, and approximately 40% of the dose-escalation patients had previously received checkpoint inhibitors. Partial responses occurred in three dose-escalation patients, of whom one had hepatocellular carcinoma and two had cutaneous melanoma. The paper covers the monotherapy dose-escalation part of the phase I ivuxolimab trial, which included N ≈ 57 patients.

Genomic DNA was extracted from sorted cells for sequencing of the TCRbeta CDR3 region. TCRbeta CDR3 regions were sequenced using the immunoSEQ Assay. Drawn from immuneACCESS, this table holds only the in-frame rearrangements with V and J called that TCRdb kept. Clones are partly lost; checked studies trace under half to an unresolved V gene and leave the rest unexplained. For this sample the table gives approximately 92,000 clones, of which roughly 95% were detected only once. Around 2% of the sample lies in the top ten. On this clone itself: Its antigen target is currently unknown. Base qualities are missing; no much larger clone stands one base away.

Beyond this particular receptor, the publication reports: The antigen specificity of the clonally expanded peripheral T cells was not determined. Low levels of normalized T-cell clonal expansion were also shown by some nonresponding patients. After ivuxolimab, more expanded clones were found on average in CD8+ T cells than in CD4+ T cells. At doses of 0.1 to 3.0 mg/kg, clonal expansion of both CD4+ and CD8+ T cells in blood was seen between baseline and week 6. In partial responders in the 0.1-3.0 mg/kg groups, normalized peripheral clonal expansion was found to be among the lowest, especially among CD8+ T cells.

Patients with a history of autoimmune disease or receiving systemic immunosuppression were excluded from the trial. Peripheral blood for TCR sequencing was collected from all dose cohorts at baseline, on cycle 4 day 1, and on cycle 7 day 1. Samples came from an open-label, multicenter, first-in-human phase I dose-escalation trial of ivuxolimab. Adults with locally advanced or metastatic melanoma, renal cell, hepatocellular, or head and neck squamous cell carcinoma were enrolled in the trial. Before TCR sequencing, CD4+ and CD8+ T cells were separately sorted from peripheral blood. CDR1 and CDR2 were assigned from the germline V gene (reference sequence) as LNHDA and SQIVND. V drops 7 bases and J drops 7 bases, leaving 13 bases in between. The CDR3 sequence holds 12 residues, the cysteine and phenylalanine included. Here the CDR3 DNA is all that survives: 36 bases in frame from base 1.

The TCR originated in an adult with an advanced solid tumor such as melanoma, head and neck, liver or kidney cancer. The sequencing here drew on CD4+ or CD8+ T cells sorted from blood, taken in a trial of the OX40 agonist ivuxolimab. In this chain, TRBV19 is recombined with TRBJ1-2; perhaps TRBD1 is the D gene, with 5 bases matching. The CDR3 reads CASMWGYGGYTF. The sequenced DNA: TGTGCCAGTATGTGGGGGTACGGTGGCTACACCTTC.